This T cell receptor beta chain was documented in a study of cytomegalovirus exposure and HLA in healthy donors. Findings of the study overall: In a later analysis, parvovirus B19, influenza, CMV and Epstein-Barr virus appeared linked to several top co-occurrence clusters. After further analysis at a later stage, 15,000 to 20,000 TCR beta sequences were associated with HLA alleles at 0.05 false discovery rate. According to an earlier analysis, most TCR beta V segments yielded productive rearrangements about 87% or about 30% of the time. A later examination showed that TCR association rates differed by HLA locus, with DRB1 most and HLA-C fewest.

PCR primers comprised 60 Vbeta and 13 Jbeta primers. Generated by immunoSEQ multiplex PCR, the TCRdb table keeps only in-frame clones and is missing some. This sample's table reports 100,000 to 150,000 clones. The CDR3 has 15 amino acids. V was pared by 4 bases and J by 4 bases, with 10 bases of the junction left unmatched. Germline V gene sequence: CDR1 SGHAT, CDR2 FQNNGV. Points on this clone: Its antigen remains unidentified.

The sequence derives from a man aged 18-30 years in good health and CMV-seronegative. Material for sequencing was PBMCs. V gene TRBV11-2 combines with J gene TRBJ2-7, with TRBD2 matching 7 bases. Written as DNA, the CDR3 is TGTGCCAGCAGCTCCCACGGGGGAGGGCTGTACGAGCAGTACTTC. It encodes CASSSHGGGLYEQYF. The whole variable domain, remainder taken from reference TRBV11-2 and TRBJ2-7, is EAGVAQSPRYKIIEKRQSVAFWCNPISGHATLYWYQQILGQGPKLLIQFQNNGVVDDSQLPKDRFSAERLKGVDSTLKIQPAKLEDSAVYLCASSSHGGGLYEQYFGPGTRLTVT.